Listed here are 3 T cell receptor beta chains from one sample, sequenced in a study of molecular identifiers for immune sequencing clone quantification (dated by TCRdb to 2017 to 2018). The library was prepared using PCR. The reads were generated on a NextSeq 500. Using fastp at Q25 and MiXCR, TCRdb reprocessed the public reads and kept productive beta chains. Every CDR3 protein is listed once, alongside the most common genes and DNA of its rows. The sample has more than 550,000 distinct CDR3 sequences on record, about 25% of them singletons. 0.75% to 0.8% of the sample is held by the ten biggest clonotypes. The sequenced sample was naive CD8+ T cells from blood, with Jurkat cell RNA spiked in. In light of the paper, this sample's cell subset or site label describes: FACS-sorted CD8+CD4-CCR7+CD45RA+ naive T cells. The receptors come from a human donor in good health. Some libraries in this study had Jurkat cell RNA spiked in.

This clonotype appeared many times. The CDR3, as DNA: TGTGCCAGCAGCTTTTCCGGGACACTAAACACCGGGGAGCTGTTTTTT. It encodes CASSFSGTLNTGELFF. This chain links TRBV7-9 with TRBJ2-2, with a tentative D call TRBD1 (6 bases). V gave up 3 bases and J gave up 2 bases, with 13 bases separating them. The CDR3 contains 16 residues. The V gene's germline CDR1 is SEHNR and CDR2 FQNEAQ (reference sequence).

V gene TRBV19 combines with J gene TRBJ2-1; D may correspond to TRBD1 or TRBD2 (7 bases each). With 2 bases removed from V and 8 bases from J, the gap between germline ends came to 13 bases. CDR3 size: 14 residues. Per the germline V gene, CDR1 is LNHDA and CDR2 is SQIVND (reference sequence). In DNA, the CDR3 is TGTGCCAGTAGTATAAGCGGGACAGTGGATGAGCAGTTCTTC. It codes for CASSISGTVDEQFF.

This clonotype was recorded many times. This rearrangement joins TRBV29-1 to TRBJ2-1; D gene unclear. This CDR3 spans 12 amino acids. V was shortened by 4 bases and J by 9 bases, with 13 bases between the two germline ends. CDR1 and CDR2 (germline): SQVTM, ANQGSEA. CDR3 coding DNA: TGCAGCGTTGGGCCGTCCGTCCTTGAGCAGTTCTTC. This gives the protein CSVGPSVLEQFF.